What follows are 17 T cell receptor beta chains derived from one specimen sequenced in a study of blood T cell repertoires in COVID-19. Libraries were prepared by immunoSEQ multiplex PCR; TCRdb keeps only in-frame clonotypes and omits some of them. This sample has 150,000 to 200,000 clones; roughly 90% occur once, and the top ten carry approximately 2%. Sequenced: PBMCs or T cells enriched from blood (not recorded which). Source of these receptors: a woman under 40 who had recovered from COVID-19.

The chain links TRBV7-2 to TRBJ1-3; D perhaps matches TRBD1 (6 bases). Germline V gene sequence: CDR1 SGHTA, CDR2 FQGNSA. The CDR3 is made up of 15 amino acids. Trimming took off 5 bases at V and 0 bases at J, with 11 bases between the two ends. The chain's CDR3 is CASSLTGSSGNTIYF. CDR3 nucleotide sequence: TGTGCCAGCAGCCTAACAGGGAGCTCTGGAAACACCATATATTTT.

This rearrangement joins TRBV18 to TRBJ2-7; TRBD1 aligns across 7 bases. Germline trimming cut 4 bases from V and 5 bases from J; bases unmatched to any gene: 5. The CDR3 has 13 residues. Looked up from germline, CDR1 is KGHSH and CDR2 is LQKENI. The CDR3 loop is CASSRGQADEQYF. The DNA for the CDR3 is TGTGCCAGCTCACGAGGACAGGCCGACGAGCAGTACTTC.

This clone was seen once. The rearrangement links TRBV2 to TRBJ1-2, with TRBD1 identical over 7 bases. V trimming: 2 bases; J trimming: 2 bases; junction bases outside the gene matches: 2. This CDR3 has 14 residues. Germline assignment: CDR1 SNHLY and CDR2 FYNNEI. CDR3 amino acids: CASSERGRNYGYTF. The CDR3 DNA is TGTGCCAGCAGTGAAAGGGGGCGAAACTATGGCTACACCTTC.

In the case of this clone: The junction departs from germline at one end; a sequencing error may be responsible. This rearrangement joins TRBV5-1 to TRBJ2-1; D is unclear. Germline CDR1 reads SGHRS; CDR2 reads YFSETQ. The CDR3 sequence is 13 residues long. The CDR3 here is CASSLNSNNEQFF. As DNA, the CDR3 is TGCGCCAGCAGCTTGAACTCCAACAATGAGCAGTTCTTC.

The rearrangement links TRBV14 to TRBJ1-1; 10 bases map to TRBD1. CDR1 and CDR2 from the germline V gene are SGHDN and FVKESK. CDR3 length: 15 amino acids. Trimming removed 0 bases from V and 6 bases from J; junction bases left unmatched: 4. The CDR3 protein is CASSQEGTGDSEAFF. CDR3 in DNA: TGTGCCAGCAGCCAAGAAGGGACAGGGGATTCTGAAGCTTTCTTT.

This clone appeared once. The gene calls are TRBV24-1 and TRBJ1-5, with unresolved D. The germline gives CDR1 KGHDR, CDR2 SFDVKD. Trimming removed 6 bases at V and 4 bases at J, with 6 bases between. The CDR3 is made up of 12 amino acids. CDR3 DNA sequence: TGTGCCACCAGTTCAGGAAATCAGCCCCAGCATTTT. Translated, it gives CATSSGNQPQHF.

The V gene is TRBV7-9, the J gene TRBJ1-2; 9 positions match TRBD1. Trimming cost V 1 base and J 8 bases; bases outside gene matches: 5. This CDR3 has 14 amino acids. Germline-derived CDR1 and CDR2 are SEHNR and FQNEAQ (reference sequence). CDR3: CASSLGDREDGYTF. CDR3 sequence (DNA): TGTGCCAGCAGCTTAGGGGACAGGGAAGACGGCTACACCTTC.

This clone was seen more than once but under ten times. This sequence joins TRBV5-8 and TRBJ2-2; 7 bases are a match to TRBD2. V gave up 4 bases and J gave up 1 base; unmatched junction bases: 7. Germline assignment: CDR1 SGHTS and CDR2 YDEGEE. This CDR3 is built from 16 residues. This CDR3 is CASSKRLARNTGELFF. CDR3 DNA sequence: TGTGCCAGCAGCAAACGACTAGCACGGAACACCGGGGAGCTGTTTTTT.

The J gene is TRBJ1-5, the V gene TRBV19, with D possibly being TRBD1 (6 bases). Trimming took 4 bases from V and 1 from J, leaving 14 bases between them. In germline, CDR1 is LNHDA, CDR2 SQIVND (reference sequence). The CDR3 is made up of 16 amino acids. Here the CDR3 reads CASSRLQGWSNQPQHF. The DNA of the CDR3 is TGTGCCAGTAGTAGACTACAGGGATGGAGCAATCAGCCCCAGCATTTT.

The chain joins TRBV24-1 to TRBJ2-1; 12 positions agree with TRBD2. CDR3 size: 16 residues. With V trimmed by 6 bases and J by 4 bases, 6 bases remained unmatched. CDR1 is KGHDR, CDR2 SFDVKD, per germline. The CDR3 coding sequence is TGTGCCACCAGTTTCCCTAGCGGGAGGGGGTACAATGAGCAGTTCTTC. It encodes CATSFPSGRGYNEQFF.

This clone has ten or more counts. The V call is TRBV4-1, the J call TRBJ1-2, with a tentative D call TRBD1 (5 bases). V was trimmed by 0 bases and J by 2 bases, leaving 10 bases between them. Germline V lookup: CDR1 MGHRA, CDR2 YSYEKL. CDR3 length: 15 residues. CDR3 amino acids: CASSQEKTVNYGYTF. In DNA form, the CDR3 reads TGCGCCAGCAGCCAAGAAAAGACAGTAAACTATGGCTACACCTTC.

This rearrangement joins TRBV5-5 to TRBJ1-1; weak D call: TRBD1 (5 bases). CDR3 size: 11 residues. CDR1 is SGHKS and CDR2 is YYEKEE in the germline V gene (reference sequence). Trimming cost V 4 bases and J 11 bases, with 12 bases left between them. CDR3 DNA sequence: TGTGCCAGCAGCCTCGGGGAGGGGGCTTTCTTT. Translating it yields CASSLGEGAFF.

CDR3 sequence: CASSPPGSLLAGYHEQFF. CDR3 bases: TGTGCCAGCTCACCACCGGGGAGCCTTCTAGCGGGGTATCATGAGCAGTTCTTC. The chain recombines TRBV18 with TRBJ2-1; 9 bases are shared with TRBD2. V shed 0 bases and J 8 bases; nucleotides not matched to a gene: 14. CDR1 is KGHSH, CDR2 LQKENI, per germline. CDR3 length equals 18 residues.

This clone was recorded only once. The chain carries TRBV14 and TRBJ2-1; 13 nucleotides align to TRBD2. Germline CDR1 is SGHDN and CDR2 is FVKESK. The CDR3 runs to 17 residues. With 4 bases clipped from V and 3 bases from J, the junction kept 6 bases outside the gene matches. The CDR3 DNA reads TGTGCCAGCAGCCGGCGACTAGCGGGAGGTCGCTACAATGAGCAGTTCTTC. Encoded protein: CASSRRLAGGRYNEQFF.

The chain is built from TRBV18 and TRBJ1-5; possibly TRBD1 for D (5 bases). The V and J ends lost 4 bases and 0 bases respectively, with 13 bases between them. Germline-derived CDR1 and CDR2 are KGHSH and LQKENI. CDR3 length equals 16 residues. CDR3 in DNA: TGTGCCAGCTCACTTTCAGGGAAAAATAGCAATCAGCCCCAGCATTTT. Encoded protein: CASSLSGKNSNQPQHF.

This chain joins TRBV21-1 and TRBJ1-1; no check of the table's D call, TRBD1, against the DNA was made. TRBV21-1 is classified as a pseudogene. This CDR3 is built from 14 residues. Here the CDR3 DNA reads TGTGCCAGCAGCAATATACAGTTGAACACTGAAGCTTTCTTT. This encodes CASSNIQLNTEAFF.

The chain uses TRBV6-1 and TRBJ2-5; TRBD2 aligns across 7 bases. J was trimmed by 2 bases and V by 3 bases; bases with no gene match: 6. Germline CDR1 is MNHNS and CDR2 is SASEGT. CDR3 length equals 15 residues. The CDR3 region is CASSDVAGYQETQYF. The CDR3 DNA is TGTGCCAGCAGTGACGTAGCGGGTTATCAAGAGACCCAGTACTTC.